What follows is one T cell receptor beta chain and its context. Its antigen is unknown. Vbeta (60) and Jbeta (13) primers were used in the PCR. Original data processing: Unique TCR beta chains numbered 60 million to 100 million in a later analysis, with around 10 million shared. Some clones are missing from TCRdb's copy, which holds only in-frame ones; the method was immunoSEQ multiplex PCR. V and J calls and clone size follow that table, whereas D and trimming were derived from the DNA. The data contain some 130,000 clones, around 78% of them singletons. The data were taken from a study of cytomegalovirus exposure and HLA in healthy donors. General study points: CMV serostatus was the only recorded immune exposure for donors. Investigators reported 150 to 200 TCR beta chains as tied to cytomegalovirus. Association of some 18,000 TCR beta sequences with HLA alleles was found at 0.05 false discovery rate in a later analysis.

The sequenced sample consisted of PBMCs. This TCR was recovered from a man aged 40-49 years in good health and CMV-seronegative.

The CDR3 bases are TGTGCCAGCAGCTTACCCAGCTACGAGCAGTACTTC. Residues: CASSLPSYEQYF. The chain carries TRBV7-2 and TRBJ2-7, with no clear D. From germline, CDR1 is SGHTA and CDR2 FQGNSA. The CDR3 extends over 12 amino acids. V was shortened by 2 bases and J by 3 bases, with 5 bases between the two germline ends.